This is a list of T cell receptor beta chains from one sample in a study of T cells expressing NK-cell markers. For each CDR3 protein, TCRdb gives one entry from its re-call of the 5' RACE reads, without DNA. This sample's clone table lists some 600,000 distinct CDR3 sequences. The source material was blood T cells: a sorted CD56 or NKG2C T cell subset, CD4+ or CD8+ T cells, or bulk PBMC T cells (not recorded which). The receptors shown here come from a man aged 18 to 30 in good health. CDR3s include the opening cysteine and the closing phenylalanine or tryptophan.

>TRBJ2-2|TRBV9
CASRPGGPDGELFF
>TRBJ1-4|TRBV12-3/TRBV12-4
CASRASPKTNEKLFF
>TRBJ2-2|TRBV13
CASSILLPGELFF
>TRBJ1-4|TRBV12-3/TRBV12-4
CASSEGSWGTNEKLFF
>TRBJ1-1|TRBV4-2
CASSQDLGGSNTEAFF
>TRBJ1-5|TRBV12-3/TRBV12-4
CASSPQGANQPQHF
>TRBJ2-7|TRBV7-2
CASSNSGRASEQYF
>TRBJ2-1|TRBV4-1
CASSQGESSYNEQFF
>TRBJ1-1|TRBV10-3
CAISEGRALNTEAFF
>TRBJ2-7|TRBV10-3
CAISPRTGESFYEQYF
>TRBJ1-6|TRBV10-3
CAISESWAGNSPLHF
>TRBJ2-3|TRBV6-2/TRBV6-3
CASSYGTGSTDTQYF
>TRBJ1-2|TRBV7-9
CASSLLGPNNYGYTF
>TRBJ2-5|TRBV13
CASSHRRSVDRTETQYF
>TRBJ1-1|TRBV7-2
CASSSDGLEAFF
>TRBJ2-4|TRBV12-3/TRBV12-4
CASSSPLAGLIAKNIQYF
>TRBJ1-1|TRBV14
CASSHLRSTEAFF
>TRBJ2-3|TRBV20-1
CSAPWTGTDTQYF
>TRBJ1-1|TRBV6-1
CASSEVWGDTEAFF
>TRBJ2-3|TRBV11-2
CASSLAGNGDTQYF
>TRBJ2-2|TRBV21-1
CASSKPRRDRGKLFF
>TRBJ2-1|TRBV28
CASSLTSGRAGGLYNEQFF
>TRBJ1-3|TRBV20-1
CSATDAKVGNTIYF
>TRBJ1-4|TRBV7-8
CASSLAGTVNEKLFF
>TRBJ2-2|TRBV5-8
CASSLYGGAVTGELFF
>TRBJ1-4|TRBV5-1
CASSLGALSGEKLFF
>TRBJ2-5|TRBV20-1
CSAKDLATPGETQYF
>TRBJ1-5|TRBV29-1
CSVATGASSNQPQHF
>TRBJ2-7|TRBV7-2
CASSLVGTGPPYEQYF
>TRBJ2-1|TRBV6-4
CASSDPPNGNEQFF